Below, 22 T cell receptor beta chains from the same sample are listed, as sequenced in a study of response to subunit inactivated influenza vaccine. Each CDR3 protein is one row after TCRdb ran MiXCR on the RT-PCR reads. The sample includes approximately 520,000 distinct CDR3 sequences, 16% seen only once; the top ten take roughly 3.1%. The source material was CD4+ T cells sorted from PBMCs, sampled less than 30 months after vaccination. Receptors were obtained from a man in his fifties or sixties who received an inactivated influenza vaccine.

This clonotype was counted many times. This sequence joins TRBV7-2 and TRBJ2-1; 14 nucleotides line up with TRBD2. Germline trimming cut 5 bases from V and 8 bases from J; bases unmatched to any gene: 2. The length of the CDR3 is 14 residues. Germline V gene lookup returns CDR1 SGHTA and CDR2 FQGNSA. CDR3 region: CASSRTSGGYEQFF. As DNA, the CDR3 is TGTGCCAGCAGCCGGACTAGCGGGGGGTATGAGCAGTTCTTC.

In this sample, this clonotype turned up a few times. The chain has TRBV6-2 or TRBV6-3 and TRBJ2-7; no definite D call. The CDR3 is 13 amino acids. Trimming removed 5 bases at V and 7 bases at J, with 15 bases between. CDR1 is MNHEY, CDR2 SVGEGT, per germline. CDR3 DNA: TGTGCCAGCAGTGCCGTCCCCCCACCAGAGCAGTACTTC. Translating it yields CASSAVPPPEQYF.

The chain links TRBV4-3 to TRBJ1-2, with D perhaps matching TRBD1 (5 bases). There are 17 residues in the CDR3. V gave up 2 bases and J gave up 4 bases, with 20 bases separating them. Germline V gives CDR1 LGHNA, CDR2 YSLEER. DNA of the CDR3: TGCGCCAGCAGCCAAAGGGACTTTTTACGGACGACCTATGGCTACACCTTC. Translation gives CASSQRDFLRTTYGYTF.

The V gene is TRBV20-1, the J gene TRBJ1-5, with a tentative D call TRBD1 (5 bases). The germline V gene has CDR1 DFQATT and CDR2 SNEGSKA (reference sequence). The CDR3 runs to 12 residues. V shed 6 bases and J shed 3 bases, with 9 bases lying between them. The CDR3 DNA follows: TGCAGTGCGACCAGGGTCAATCAGCCCCAGCATTTT. As protein: CSATRVNQPQHF.

V usage is TRBV10-3 and J usage is TRBJ2-4; D is perhaps TRBD1 (5 bases). With 3 bases removed from V and 0 bases from J, the gap between germline ends came to 12 bases. From germline, CDR1 is ENHRY and CDR2 SYGVKD. This CDR3 has 16 residues. Written as DNA, the CDR3 is TGTGCCATCAGTGAATTTTCAGGGATAGCCAAAAACATTCAGTACTTC. Its translation is CAISEFSGIAKNIQYF.

In this sample, this clonotype turned up a few times. The chain uses TRBV5-6 and TRBJ1-1, with D possibly being TRBD1 (5 bases). Germline CDR1 and CDR2: SGHDT and YYEEEE. Trimming took off 4 bases at V and 0 bases at J, with 13 bases between the two ends. The CDR3 loop spans 15 amino acids. CDR3: CASSPEPGLNTEAFF. The CDR3 DNA reads TGTGCCAGCAGCCCCGAACCGGGGCTGAACACTGAAGCTTTCTTT.

This clonotype was picked up a small number of times. J is TRBJ2-2 and V is TRBV20-1; D gene uncertain. Germline V gene sequence: CDR1 DFQATT, CDR2 SNEGSKA (reference sequence). The CDR3 extends over 14 amino acids. Trimming pared 2 bases from V and 5 bases from J, leaving 12 bases between. CDR3 in amino acids: CSARPDSATGELFF. In nucleotides, the CDR3 is TGCAGTGCTAGACCCGACTCTGCTACCGGGGAGCTGTTTTTT.

This clonotype was found a few times. The chain carries TRBV4-1 and TRBJ2-3; D unresolved. V was shortened by 1 base and J by 5 bases, with 16 bases between the two germline ends. CDR1 MGHRA and CDR2 YSYEKL come from the germline V gene. The CDR3 is 16 residues long. The CDR3 region is CASSQGLAKYVDTQYF. The CDR3 DNA is TGCGCCAGCAGCCAAGGGTTAGCAAAGTACGTAGATACGCAGTATTTT.

This clonotype showed up just a few times. V usage is TRBV20-1 and J usage is TRBJ1-2; a possible D gene is TRBD1 (5 bases). Between the trimmed V and J ends, which lost 6 bases and 2 bases, there was a span of 13 bases. The CDR3 contains 13 residues. CDR1 DFQATT and CDR2 SNEGSKA come from the germline V gene (reference sequence). The CDR3 region has the DNA TGCAGTGCCTTCGGGACGAACAACTATGGCTACACCTTC. This encodes CSAFGTNNYGYTF.

V and J are TRBV7-6 and TRBJ2-7; no reliable D call. Trimming left V 6 bases short and J 3 bases short, with 12 bases between. This CDR3 has 13 residues. Germline CDR1 and CDR2: SGHVS and FNYEAQ. CDR3 DNA: TGTGCCAGCAGTCCGACTGAGAACTACGAGCAGTACTTC. Amino acids: CASSPTENYEQYF.

The chain recombines TRBV10-3 with TRBJ2-2; a weak D match, TRBD1 (7 bases). Germline CDR1 ENHRY, CDR2 SYGVKD. The CDR3 loop spans 15 amino acids. V lost 4 bases, J lost 4 bases, and 13 bases lay in between. CDR3 amino acids: CAISGGQGGTGELFF. Written as DNA, the CDR3 is TGTGCCATCAGTGGAGGCCAGGGGGGCACCGGGGAGCTGTTTTTT.

A few counts support this clonotype. J is TRBJ2-7 and V is TRBV5-5; 8 bases agree with TRBD2. The CDR3 runs 16 residues. Germline V gene data show CDR1 as SGHKS and CDR2 as YYEKEE (reference sequence). With 0 bases clipped from V and 7 bases from J, the junction kept 12 bases outside the gene matches. The CDR3, as DNA: TGTGCCAGCAGCTTGGCCGTCTCAGCGGGAGTAGGTGAGCAGTACTTC. Translated: CASSLAVSAGVGEQYF.

CDR3 in DNA: TGTGCCAGCAGCAGCGACAGCTGGTACTCCTACGAGCAGTACTTC. This gives the protein CASSSDSWYSYEQYF. The chain combines TRBV5-6 with TRBJ2-7; TRBD1 might be the D (5 bases). The CDR3 is made up of 15 amino acids. In germline, CDR1 is SGHDT, CDR2 YYEEEE. Trimming stripped 4 bases from V and 0 bases from J, with 14 bases between.

The CDR3 coding sequence is TGTGCCAGCAGCTTAAATCGGGGTACCTTTAACTATGGCTACACCTTC. Residues: CASSLNRGTFNYGYTF. The rearrangement joins TRBV7-2 to TRBJ1-2, with D unresolved. V was clipped by 2 bases and J by 1 base, with 14 bases between them. Germline V lookup: CDR1 SGHTA, CDR2 FQGNSA. The CDR3 contains 16 residues.

This chain connects TRBV29-1 to TRBJ2-7; 15 bases are a match to TRBD2. The CDR3 length is 15 residues. The junction had 7 bases not matched to a gene; V was cut back by 4 bases and J by 6 bases. CDR1 SQVTM and CDR2 ANQGSEA come from the germline V gene. CDR3 in DNA: TGCAGCGTTGTGGGGACTAGCGGGAGGTTTGGCGAGCAGTACTTC. Translated: CSVVGTSGRFGEQYF.

Worth noting for this clonotype: A much larger clone sits a single nucleotide away, making a read error possible. The CDR3 DNA sequence: TGCGCCAGCAGTCCCGGACTAGCGGCGCTCTCCTACGAGCAGCACTTC. It codes for CASSPGLAALSYEQHF. The chain is built from TRBV5-1 and TRBJ2-7; 10 bases are shared with TRBD2. The CDR3 consists of 16 residues. Germline V gene sequence: CDR1 SGHRS, CDR2 YFSETQ.

The rearrangement joins TRBV12-3 or TRBV12-4 to TRBJ1-1; D uncertain. The CDR3 loop spans 15 amino acids. Between the trimmed V and J ends, which lost 6 bases and 0 bases, there was a span of 14 bases. CDR3 region: CASSHNSGMNTEAFF. In nucleotides, the CDR3 is TGTGCCAGCAGCCATAACAGTGGGATGAACACTGAAGCTTTCTTT.

The chain has TRBV7-3 and TRBJ2-5; D call uncertain. The V end lost 1 base, the J end lost 5 bases, and 8 bases lay between the germline ends. Germline V CDR1 and CDR2: SGHTA, FQGTGA. The CDR3 spans 13 residues. CDR3 protein: CASSLNFRETQYF. Here the CDR3 DNA reads TGTGCCAGCAGCTTAAATTTCAGGGAGACCCAGTACTTC.

The chain carries TRBV20-1 and TRBJ2-2; 7 bases agree with TRBD1. The junction had 13 bases not matched to a gene; V was cut back by 0 bases and J by 9 bases. Germline V gene data show CDR1 as DFQATT and CDR2 as SNEGSKA (reference sequence). The CDR3 is 16 amino acids. The CDR3 loop is CSARDQRTGASRELFF. The CDR3 DNA is TGCAGTGCTAGAGATCAGAGAACAGGGGCTTCCAGGGAGCTGTTTTTT.

This sequence joins TRBV18 and TRBJ2-5; 7 nucleotides match TRBD2. Germline-derived CDR1 and CDR2 are KGHSH and LQKENI. This CDR3 spans 17 amino acids. Germline trimming cut 3 bases from V and 3 bases from J; bases unmatched to any gene: 13. CDR3 in DNA: TGTGCCAGCTCACCCAACCCCATGGGTGCGGGGGAAGAGACCCAGTACTTC. This encodes CASSPNPMGAGEETQYF.

The rearrangement joins TRBV28 to TRBJ2-2, with TRBD1 matching over 7 bases. The germline V gene encodes CDR1 MDHEN and CDR2 SYDVKM. The trim removed 5 bases at V and 5 bases at J, leaving 5 bases unmatched. The CDR3 consists of 14 residues. CDR3 residues: CASSNRDRTGELFF. The CDR3, as DNA: TGTGCCAGCAGTAACCGGGACAGAACCGGGGAGCTGTTTTTT.

V gene TRBV6-5 combines with J gene TRBJ1-3; D may be TRBD1 (6 bases). CDR3 size: 16 residues. The germline CDR1 and CDR2 sequences are MNHEY and SVGAGI. Trimming removed 0 bases from V and 0 bases from J, with 9 bases in between. CDR3: CASSYSDRPSGNTIYF. CDR3 coding DNA: TGTGCCAGCAGTTACTCTGACAGGCCCTCTGGAAACACCATATATTTT.